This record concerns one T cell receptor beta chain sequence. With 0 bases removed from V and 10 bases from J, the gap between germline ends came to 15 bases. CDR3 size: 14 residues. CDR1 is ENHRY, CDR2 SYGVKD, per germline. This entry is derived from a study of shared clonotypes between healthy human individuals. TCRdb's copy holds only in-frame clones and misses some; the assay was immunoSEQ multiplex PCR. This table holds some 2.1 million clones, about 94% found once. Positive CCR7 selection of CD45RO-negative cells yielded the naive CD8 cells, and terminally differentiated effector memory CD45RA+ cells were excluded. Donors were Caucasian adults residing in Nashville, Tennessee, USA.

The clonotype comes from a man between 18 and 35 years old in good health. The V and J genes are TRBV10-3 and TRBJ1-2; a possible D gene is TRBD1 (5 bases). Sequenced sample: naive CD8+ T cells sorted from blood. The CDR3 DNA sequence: TGTGCCATCAGTGAGTCCAGCGGGGCTTGGACCTACACCTTC. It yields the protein CAISESSGAWTYTF.